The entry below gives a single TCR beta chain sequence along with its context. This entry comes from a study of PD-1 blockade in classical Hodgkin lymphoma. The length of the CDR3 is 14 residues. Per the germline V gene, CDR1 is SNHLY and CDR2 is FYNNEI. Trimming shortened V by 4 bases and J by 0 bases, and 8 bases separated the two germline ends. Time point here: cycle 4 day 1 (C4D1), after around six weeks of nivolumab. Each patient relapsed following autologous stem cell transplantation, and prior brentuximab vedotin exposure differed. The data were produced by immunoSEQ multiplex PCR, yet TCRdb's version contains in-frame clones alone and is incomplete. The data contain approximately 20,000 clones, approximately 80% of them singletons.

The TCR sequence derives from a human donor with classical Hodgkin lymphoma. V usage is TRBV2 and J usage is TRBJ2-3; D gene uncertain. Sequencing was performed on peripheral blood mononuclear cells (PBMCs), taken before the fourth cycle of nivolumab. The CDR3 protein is CASSAVYSTDTQYF. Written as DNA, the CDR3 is TGTGCCAGCAGTGCGGTCTATAGCACAGATACGCAGTATTTT.